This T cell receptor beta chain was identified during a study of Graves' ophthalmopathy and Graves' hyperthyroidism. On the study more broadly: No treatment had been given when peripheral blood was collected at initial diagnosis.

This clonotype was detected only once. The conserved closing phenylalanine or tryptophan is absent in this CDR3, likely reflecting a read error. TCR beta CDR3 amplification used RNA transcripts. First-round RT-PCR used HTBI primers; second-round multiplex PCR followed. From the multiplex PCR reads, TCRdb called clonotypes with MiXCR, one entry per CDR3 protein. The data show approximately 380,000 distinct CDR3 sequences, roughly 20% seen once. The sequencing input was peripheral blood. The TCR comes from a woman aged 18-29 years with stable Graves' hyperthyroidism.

The CDR3 here is CTSSEYGDNTEAFY. In DNA, the CDR3 is TGTACCAGCAGTGAATATGGGGATAACACTGAAGCTTTCTAT. The chain is built from TRBV25-1 and TRBJ1-1, with D unresolved. The germline CDR1 and CDR2 sequences are MGHDK and SYGVNS. There are 14 residues in the CDR3.